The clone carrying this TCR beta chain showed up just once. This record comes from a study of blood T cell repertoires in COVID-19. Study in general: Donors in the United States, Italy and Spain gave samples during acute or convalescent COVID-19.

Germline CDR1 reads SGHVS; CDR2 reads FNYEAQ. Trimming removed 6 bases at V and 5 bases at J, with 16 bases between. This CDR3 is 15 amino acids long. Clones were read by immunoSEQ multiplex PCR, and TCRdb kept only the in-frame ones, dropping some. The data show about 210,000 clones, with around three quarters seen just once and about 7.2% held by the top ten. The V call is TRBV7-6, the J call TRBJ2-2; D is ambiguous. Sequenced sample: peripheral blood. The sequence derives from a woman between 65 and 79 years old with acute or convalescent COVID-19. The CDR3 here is CASSLTSSLTGELFF. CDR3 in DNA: TGTGCCAGCAGTCTCACGAGTAGTTTAACCGGGGAGCTGTTTTTT.